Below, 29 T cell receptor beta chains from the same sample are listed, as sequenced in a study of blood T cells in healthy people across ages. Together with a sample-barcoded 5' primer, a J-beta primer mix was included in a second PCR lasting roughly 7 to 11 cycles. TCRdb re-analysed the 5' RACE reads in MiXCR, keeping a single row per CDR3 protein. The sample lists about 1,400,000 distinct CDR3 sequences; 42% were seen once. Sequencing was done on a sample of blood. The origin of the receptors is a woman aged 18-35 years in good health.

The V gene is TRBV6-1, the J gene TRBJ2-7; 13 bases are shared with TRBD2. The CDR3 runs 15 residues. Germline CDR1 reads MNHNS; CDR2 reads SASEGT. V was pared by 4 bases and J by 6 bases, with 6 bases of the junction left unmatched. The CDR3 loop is CASSATSGGLGEQYF. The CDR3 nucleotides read TGTGCCAGCAGTGCGACTAGCGGGGGGCTAGGCGAGCAGTACTTC.

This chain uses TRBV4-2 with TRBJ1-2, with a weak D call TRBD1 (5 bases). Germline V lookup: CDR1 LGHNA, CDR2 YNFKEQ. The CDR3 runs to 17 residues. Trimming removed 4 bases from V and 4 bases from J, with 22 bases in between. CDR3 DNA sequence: TGTGCCAGCAGCCCCGAGTCCCGCTCCGGGGGAGTCTATGGCTACACCTTC. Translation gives CASSPESRSGGVYGYTF.

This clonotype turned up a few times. The CDR3 is CASRVGQGGSPLHF. The CDR3 nucleotides read TGTGCCAGCAGAGTTGGACAGGGGGGATCACCCCTCCACTTT. J is TRBJ1-6 and V is TRBV14; TRBD1 aligns across 10 bases. From germline, CDR1 is SGHDN and CDR2 FVKESK. V was pared by 6 bases and J by 10 bases, with 6 bases of the junction left unmatched. There are 14 residues in the CDR3.

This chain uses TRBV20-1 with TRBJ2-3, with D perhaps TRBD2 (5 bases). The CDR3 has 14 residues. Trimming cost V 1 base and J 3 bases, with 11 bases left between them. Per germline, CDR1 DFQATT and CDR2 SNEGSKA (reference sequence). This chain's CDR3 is CSARVMGETDTQYF. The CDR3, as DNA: TGCAGTGCTAGAGTAATGGGAGAAACAGATACGCAGTATTTT.

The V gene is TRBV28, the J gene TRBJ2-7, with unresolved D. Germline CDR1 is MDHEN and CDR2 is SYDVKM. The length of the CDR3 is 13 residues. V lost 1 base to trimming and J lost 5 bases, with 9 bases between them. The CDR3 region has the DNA TGTGCCAGCAGTTTATCTGGTTTTAACGAGCAGTACTTC. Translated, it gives CASSLSGFNEQYF.

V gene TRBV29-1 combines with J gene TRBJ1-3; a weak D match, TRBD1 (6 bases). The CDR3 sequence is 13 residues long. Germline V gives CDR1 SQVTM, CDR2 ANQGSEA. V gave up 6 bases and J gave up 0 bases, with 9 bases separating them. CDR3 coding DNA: TGCAGCGTATGGGACATCTCTGGAAACACCATATATTTT. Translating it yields CSVWDISGNTIYF. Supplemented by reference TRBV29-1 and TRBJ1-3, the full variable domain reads SAVISQKPSRDICQRGTSLTIQCQVDSQVTMMFWYRQQPGQSLTLIATANQGSEATYESGFVIDKFPISRPNLTFSTLTVSNMSPEDSSIYLCSVWDISGNTIYFGEGSWLTVV.

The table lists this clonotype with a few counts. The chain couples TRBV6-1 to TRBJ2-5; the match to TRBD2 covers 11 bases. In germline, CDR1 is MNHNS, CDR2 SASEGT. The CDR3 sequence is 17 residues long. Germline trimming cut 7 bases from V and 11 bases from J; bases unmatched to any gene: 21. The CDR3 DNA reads TGTGCCAGCAATGGCATAGTTTGGACTAGCGGGTCGGATGAGCAGTACTTC. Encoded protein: CASNGIVWTSGSDEQYF.

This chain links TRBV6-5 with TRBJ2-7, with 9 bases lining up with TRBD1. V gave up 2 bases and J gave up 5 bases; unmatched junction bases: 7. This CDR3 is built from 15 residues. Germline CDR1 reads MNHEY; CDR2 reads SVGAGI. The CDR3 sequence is CASSYPGTGSDEQYF. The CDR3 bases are TGTGCCAGCAGTTACCCCGGGACAGGGTCTGACGAGCAGTACTTC.

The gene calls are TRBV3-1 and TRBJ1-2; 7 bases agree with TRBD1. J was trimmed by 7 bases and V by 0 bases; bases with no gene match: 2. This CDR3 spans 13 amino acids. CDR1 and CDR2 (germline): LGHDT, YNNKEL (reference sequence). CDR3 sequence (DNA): TGTGCCAGCAGCCAAGAAAGGGGGCCTGGCTACACCTTC. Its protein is CASSQERGPGYTF.

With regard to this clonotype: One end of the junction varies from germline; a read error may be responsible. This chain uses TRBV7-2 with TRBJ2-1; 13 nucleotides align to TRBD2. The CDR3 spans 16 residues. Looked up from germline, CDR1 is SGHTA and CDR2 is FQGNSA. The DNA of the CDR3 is TGTGTCAGCAGCTTAAGGACTAGCGGGAGACGCTATGAGCAGTTCTTC. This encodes CVSSLRTSGRRYEQFF.

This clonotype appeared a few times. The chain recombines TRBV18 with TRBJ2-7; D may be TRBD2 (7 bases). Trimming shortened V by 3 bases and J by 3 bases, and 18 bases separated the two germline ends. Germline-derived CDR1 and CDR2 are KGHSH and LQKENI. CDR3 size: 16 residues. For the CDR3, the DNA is TGTGCCAGCTCACCTAATACCGCGGGGGCCTACTACGAGCAGTACTTC. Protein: CASSPNTAGAYYEQYF.

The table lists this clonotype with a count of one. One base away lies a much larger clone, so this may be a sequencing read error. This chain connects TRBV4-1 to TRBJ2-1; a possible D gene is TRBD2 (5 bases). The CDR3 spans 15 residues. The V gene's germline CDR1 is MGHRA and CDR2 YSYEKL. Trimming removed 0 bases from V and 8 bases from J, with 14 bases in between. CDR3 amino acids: CASSQDRASFDEQFF. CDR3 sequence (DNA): TGCGCCAGCAGCCAAGATAGGGCTAGCTTCGATGAGCAGTTCTTC.

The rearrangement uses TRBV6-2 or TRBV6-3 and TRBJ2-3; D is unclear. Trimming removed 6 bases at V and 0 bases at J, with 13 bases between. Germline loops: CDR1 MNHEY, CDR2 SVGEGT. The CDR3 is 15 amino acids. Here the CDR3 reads CASSLLHPSTDTQYF. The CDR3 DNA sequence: TGTGCCAGCAGCCTACTACATCCTAGCACAGATACGCAGTATTTT.

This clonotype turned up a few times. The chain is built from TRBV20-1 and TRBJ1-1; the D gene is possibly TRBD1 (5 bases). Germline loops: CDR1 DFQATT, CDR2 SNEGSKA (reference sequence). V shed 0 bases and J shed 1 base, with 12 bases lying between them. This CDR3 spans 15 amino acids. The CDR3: CSARDRGGANTEAFF. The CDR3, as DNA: TGCAGTGCTAGAGATCGGGGGGGTGCGAACACTGAAGCTTTCTTT.

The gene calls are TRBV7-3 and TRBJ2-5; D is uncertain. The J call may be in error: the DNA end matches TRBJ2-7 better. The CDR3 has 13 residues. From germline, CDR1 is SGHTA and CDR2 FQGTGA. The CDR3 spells CASSLSSKDEQYF. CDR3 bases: TGTGCCAGCAGCTTATCGAGCAAGGACGAGCAGTACTTC.

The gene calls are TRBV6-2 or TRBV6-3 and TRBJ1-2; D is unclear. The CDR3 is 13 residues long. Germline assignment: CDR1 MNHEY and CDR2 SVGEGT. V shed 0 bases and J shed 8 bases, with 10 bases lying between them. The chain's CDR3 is CASSYSTGRGYTF. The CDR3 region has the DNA TGTGCCAGCAGTTACTCCACCGGAAGAGGCTACACCTTC.

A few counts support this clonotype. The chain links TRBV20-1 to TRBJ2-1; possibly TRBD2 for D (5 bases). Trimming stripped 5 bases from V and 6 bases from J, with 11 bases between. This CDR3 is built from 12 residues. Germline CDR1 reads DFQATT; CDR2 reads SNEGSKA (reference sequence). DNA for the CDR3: TGCAGTGCTCTTCGGACTGCCAATGAGCAGTTCTTC. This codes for CSALRTANEQFF.

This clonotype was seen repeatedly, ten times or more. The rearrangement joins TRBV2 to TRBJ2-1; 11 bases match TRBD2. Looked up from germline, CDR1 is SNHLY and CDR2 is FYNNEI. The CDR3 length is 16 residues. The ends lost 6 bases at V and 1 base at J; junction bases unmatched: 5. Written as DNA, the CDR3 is TGTGCCAGCAGACCCACTAGCGGGGGTTCCTACAATGAGCAGTTCTTC. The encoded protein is CASRPTSGGSYNEQFF.

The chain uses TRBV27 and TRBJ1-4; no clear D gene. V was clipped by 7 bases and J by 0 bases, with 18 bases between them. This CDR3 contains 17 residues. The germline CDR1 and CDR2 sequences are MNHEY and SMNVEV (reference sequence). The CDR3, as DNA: TGTGCCAGCACCCCACGATGGGCAGGAGCAACTAATGAAAAACTGTTTTTT. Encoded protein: CASTPRWAGATNEKLFF.

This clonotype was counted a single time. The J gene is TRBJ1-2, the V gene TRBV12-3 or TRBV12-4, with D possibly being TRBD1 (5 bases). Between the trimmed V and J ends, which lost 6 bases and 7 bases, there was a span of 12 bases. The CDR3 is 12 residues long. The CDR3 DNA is TGTGCCAGCAGCCCAGGGTTAACTGGCTACACCTTC. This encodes CASSPGLTGYTF.

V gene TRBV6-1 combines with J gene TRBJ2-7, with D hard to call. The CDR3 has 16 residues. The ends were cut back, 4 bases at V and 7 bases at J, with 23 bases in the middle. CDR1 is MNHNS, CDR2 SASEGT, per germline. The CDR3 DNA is TGTGCCAGCAGTGCTTCCCACCCGAGCTCCTACAATGAGCAGTACTTC. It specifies CASSASHPSSYNEQYF.

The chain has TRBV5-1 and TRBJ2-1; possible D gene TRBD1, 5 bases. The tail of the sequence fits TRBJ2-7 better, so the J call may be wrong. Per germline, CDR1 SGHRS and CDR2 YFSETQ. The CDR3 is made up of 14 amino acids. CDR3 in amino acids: CASSLRGSVGEQYF. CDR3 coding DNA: TGCGCCAGCAGCTTGAGGGGCAGCGTGGGGGAGCAGTACTTC.

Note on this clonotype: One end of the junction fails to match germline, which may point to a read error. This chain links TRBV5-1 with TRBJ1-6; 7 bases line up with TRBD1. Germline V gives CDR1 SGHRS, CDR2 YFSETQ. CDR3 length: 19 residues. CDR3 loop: CATSLATSQGSSYNSPFHF. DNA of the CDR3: TGCGCCACCAGCTTGGCCACATCACAGGGGAGCTCCTATAATTCACCCTTCCACTTT.

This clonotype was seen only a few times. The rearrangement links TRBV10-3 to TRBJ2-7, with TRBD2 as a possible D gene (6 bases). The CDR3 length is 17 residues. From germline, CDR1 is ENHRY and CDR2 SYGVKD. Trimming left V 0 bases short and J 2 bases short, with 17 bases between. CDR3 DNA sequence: TGTGCCATCAGTGAGTCGACTAGTCAAGATCCCACCTACGAGCAGTACTTC. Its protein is CAISESTSQDPTYEQYF.

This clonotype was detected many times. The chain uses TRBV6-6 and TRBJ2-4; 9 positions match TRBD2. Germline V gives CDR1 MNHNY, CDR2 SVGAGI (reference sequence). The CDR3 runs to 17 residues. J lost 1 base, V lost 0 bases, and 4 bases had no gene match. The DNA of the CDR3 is TGTGCCAGCAGTTACTCGTCTAGCGGGGTTGCCAAAAACATTCAGTACTTC. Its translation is CASSYSSSGVAKNIQYF.

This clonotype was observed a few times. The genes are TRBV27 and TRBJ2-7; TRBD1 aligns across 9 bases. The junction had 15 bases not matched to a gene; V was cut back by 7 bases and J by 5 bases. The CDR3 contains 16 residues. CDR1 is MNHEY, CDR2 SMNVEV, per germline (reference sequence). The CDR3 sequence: CASTIRLGTGPHEQYF. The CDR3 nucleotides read TGTGCCAGCACCATCAGGTTAGGGACAGGGCCCCACGAGCAGTACTTC.

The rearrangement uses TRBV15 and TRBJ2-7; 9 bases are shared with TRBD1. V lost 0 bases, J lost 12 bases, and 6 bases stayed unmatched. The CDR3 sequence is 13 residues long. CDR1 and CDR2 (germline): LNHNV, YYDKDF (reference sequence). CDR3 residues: CATSRDQVGQGYF. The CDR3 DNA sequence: TGTGCCACCAGCAGAGATCAGGTGGGACAGGGGTACTTC.

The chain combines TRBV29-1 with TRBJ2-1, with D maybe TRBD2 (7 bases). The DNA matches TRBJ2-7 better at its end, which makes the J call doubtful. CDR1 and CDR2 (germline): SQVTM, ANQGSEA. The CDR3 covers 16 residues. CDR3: CSVEGGTLLTRAEQYF. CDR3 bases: TGCAGCGTCGAGGGGGGGACGTTGTTGACGAGGGCTGAGCAGTACTTC.

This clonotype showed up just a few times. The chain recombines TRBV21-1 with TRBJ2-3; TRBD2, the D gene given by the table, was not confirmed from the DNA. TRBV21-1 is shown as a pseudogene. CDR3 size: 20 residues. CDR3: CASSKIIGPLGLWLPDTQYF. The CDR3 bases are TGTGCCAGCAGCAAAATTATTGGTCCGCTTGGACTCTGGCTCCCAGATACGCAGTATTTT.